Below, 15 T cell receptor beta chains from the same sample are listed, as sequenced in a study of blood T cell repertoires in COVID-19. TCRdb's table, derived via immunoSEQ multiplex PCR, lists solely in-frame clones and lacks some. Here the sample spans 180,000 or so clones, roughly 84% being singletons. Sequenced input: PBMCs or T cells enriched from blood (not recorded which). The receptor source for this set is a human donor with acute COVID-19. The donor label of this sample is uncertain.

The V gene is TRBV6-4, the J gene TRBJ2-1; no firm D call. Trimming shortened V by 2 bases and J by 6 bases, and 2 bases separated the two germline ends. There are 11 residues in the CDR3. The germline V gene has CDR1 MRHNA and CDR2 SNTAGT. The CDR3 protein is CASSDRNEQFF. CDR3 sequence (DNA): TGTGCCAGCAGTGACCGCAATGAGCAGTTCTTC.

The chain employs TRBV10-3 and TRBJ1-2, with unresolved D. Germline-derived CDR1 and CDR2 are ENHRY and SYGVKD. The CDR3 covers 14 residues. The ends were cut back, 0 bases at V and 7 bases at J, with 12 bases in the middle. The DNA of the CDR3 is TGTGCCATCAGTGAGTCGAAAGGAGCTATTGGCTACACCTTC. Residues: CAISESKGAIGYTF.

The chain is built from TRBV19 and TRBJ1-4; D possibly corresponds to TRBD1 (6 bases). Germline values: CDR1 LNHDA, CDR2 SQIVND (reference sequence). This CDR3 has 13 amino acids. V was cut by 9 bases and J by 8 bases, with 16 bases left in between. DNA for the CDR3: TGTGCCAGCTCCACAGGGCTCGGGGAAAAACTGTTTTTT. Its translation is CASSTGLGEKLFF.

The V call is TRBV7-2, the J call TRBJ1-1, with D possibly matching TRBD1 (5 bases). V lost 5 bases and J lost 5, with 21 bases in between. The CDR3 sequence is 16 residues long. Germline CDR1 and CDR2: SGHTA and FQGNSA. The CDR3 nucleotides read TGTGCCAGCAGCCAATTTATTTTTGGGGCGGGAACTGAAGCTTTCTTT. The encoded protein is CASSQFIFGAGTEAFF.

The J gene is TRBJ2-7, the V gene TRBV6-5; the match to TRBD2 covers 11 bases. The germline gives CDR1 MNHEY, CDR2 SVGAGI. The CDR3 spans 15 residues. V shed 6 bases and J 4 bases; nucleotides not matched to a gene: 8. For the CDR3, the DNA is TGTGCCAGCAGGAGGGGACTAGCGGATCGATACGAGCAGTACTTC. Amino acids: CASRRGLADRYEQYF.

This clone was counted only a few times. The chain has TRBV4-3 and TRBJ1-2; the match to TRBD1 covers 11 bases. CDR1 LGHNA and CDR2 YSLEER come from the germline V gene. The CDR3 covers 15 residues. The trim removed 3 bases at V and 8 bases at J, leaving 8 bases unmatched. The CDR3 spells CASSQPGQGVKGYTF. Here the CDR3 DNA reads TGCGCCAGCAGCCAGCCGGGACAGGGGGTGAAGGGCTACACCTTC.

The chain recombines TRBV6-5 with TRBJ2-7; TRBD1 agrees at 10 bases. The CDR3 has 13 amino acids. In germline, CDR1 is MNHEY, CDR2 SVGAGI. V shed 8 bases and J 4 bases; nucleotides not matched to a gene: 5. Written as DNA, the CDR3 is TGTGCCAGCGCCTTGGGACAGGGGTACGAGCAGTACTTC. Translation gives CASALGQGYEQYF.

This clone is a singleton in its sample. The chain has TRBV7-2 and TRBJ2-1, with D possibly matching TRBD2 (6 bases). CDR1 and CDR2 from the germline V gene are SGHTA and FQGNSA. The CDR3 has 16 residues. Trimming left V 1 base short and J 3 bases short, with 13 bases between. The CDR3 DNA is TGTGCCAGCAGCTTAGGTGGGAGGAAGGGCTACAATGAGCAGTTCTTC. Amino acids: CASSLGGRKGYNEQFF.

This CDR3 reads CASSGGAGPQHF. The DNA of the CDR3 is TGTGCCAGCAGCGGGGGCGCCGGGCCCCAGCATTTT. The V call is TRBV7-9, the J call TRBJ1-5; D possibly corresponds to TRBD1 (6 bases). V lost 5 bases and J 9 bases, leaving 11 bases between the germline ends. Germline V gives CDR1 SEHNR, CDR2 FQNEAQ (reference sequence). This CDR3 comprises 12 residues. Variable domain in full (rest from reference TRBV7-9 and TRBJ1-5): DTGVSQNPRHKITKRGQNVTFRCDPISEHNRLYWYRQTLGQGPEFLTYFQNEAQLEKSRLLSDRFSAERPKGSFSTLEIQRTEQGDSAMYLCASSGGAGPQHFGDGTRLSIL.

The sample holds one count of this clone. The chain carries TRBV6-4 and TRBJ2-5, with D tentatively TRBD2 (6 bases). Between the trimmed V and J ends, which lost 6 bases and 4 bases, there was a span of 12 bases. The germline V gene has CDR1 MRHNA and CDR2 SNTAGT. The CDR3 runs to 13 residues. This CDR3 is CASSRDSGETQYF. CDR3 bases: TGTGCCAGCAGCCGGGACTCGGGAGAGACCCAGTACTTC.

The chain links TRBV6-5 to TRBJ1-6; D remains ambiguous. Germline loops: CDR1 MNHEY, CDR2 SVGAGI. V lost 4 bases to trimming and J lost 7 bases, with 14 bases between them. This CDR3 spans 15 amino acids. DNA of the CDR3: TGTGCCAGCAGTTTTAACCCTATAAAAAATTCACCCCTCCACTTT. This codes for CASSFNPIKNSPLHF.

This chain connects TRBV12-3 or TRBV12-4 to TRBJ1-2; 7 bases map to TRBD1. V lost 3 bases and J lost 12; bases outside the gene matches: 4. This CDR3 has 11 amino acids. The CDR3 region has the DNA TGTGCCAGCAGTTTCGACAGGGTGAACACCTTC. Translation gives CASSFDRVNTF.

This chain joins TRBV19 and TRBJ1-5; 7 nucleotides match TRBD1. CDR3 size: 14 residues. CDR1 is LNHDA, CDR2 SQIVND, per germline (reference sequence). With V trimmed by 7 bases and J by 7 bases, 10 bases remained unmatched. CDR3 sequence reads: CASNTDRAGQPQHF. In DNA form, the CDR3 reads TGTGCCAGTAACACCGACAGGGCCGGGCAGCCCCAGCATTTT. Supplemented by reference TRBV19 and TRBJ1-5, the full variable domain reads DGGITQSPKYLFRKEGQNVTLSCEQNLNHDAMYWYRQDPGQGLRLIYYSQIVNDFQKGDIAEGYSVSREKKESFPLTVTSAQKNPTAFYLCASNTDRAGQPQHFGDGTRLSIL.

The chain recombines TRBV6-5 with TRBJ2-7; D perhaps matches TRBD1 (5 bases). The V end lost 0 bases, the J end lost 4 bases, and 7 bases lay between the germline ends. Germline CDR1 and CDR2: MNHEY and SVGAGI. The CDR3 extends over 13 amino acids. The CDR3 nucleotides are TGTGCCAGCAGTTACTCGAAGGGGTACGAGCAGTACTTC. As protein: CASSYSKGYEQYF.

The chain carries TRBV19 and TRBJ2-7, with a weak D call TRBD1 (5 bases). Trimming took off 4 bases at V and 0 bases at J, with 10 bases between the two ends. This CDR3 spans 14 amino acids. The germline CDR1 and CDR2 sequences are LNHDA and SQIVND (reference sequence). CDR3: CASSNQGISYEQYF. CDR3 in DNA: TGTGCCAGTAGTAACCAGGGAATCTCCTACGAGCAGTACTTC. Together with reference TRBV19 and TRBJ2-7, the CDR3 gives the full variable domain: DGGITQSPKYLFRKEGQNVTLSCEQNLNHDAMYWYRQDPGQGLRLIYYSQIVNDFQKGDIAEGYSVSREKKESFPLTVTSAQKNPTAFYLCASSNQGISYEQYFGPGTRLTVT.